This T cell receptor (beta chain) was captured in a study of blood T cell repertoires in COVID-19. On the study more broadly: PBMCs, B-cell-depleted T cells, or T cells provided the cDNA or gDNA that made up the material.

This clone appeared a single time. V trimming: 2 bases; J trimming: 6 bases; junction bases outside the gene matches: 7. The CDR3 has 15 amino acids. Per germline, CDR1 SGHTA and CDR2 FQGNSA. The table came from immunoSEQ multiplex PCR; TCRdb's copy has only in-frame clones and leaves some out. Here the sample spans under 250,000 clones, 85% being singletons. The sequenced material came from PBMCs or T cells enriched from blood (not recorded which). The chain combines TRBV7-2 with TRBJ1-5; 7 bases are a match to TRBD1. The source is a woman in her fifties or sixties with acute COVID-19. In DNA form, the CDR3 reads TGTGCCAGCAGCTTAAGACAGGGCTTTGGTCAGCCCCAGCATTTT. Amino acids: CASSLRQGFGQPQHF.